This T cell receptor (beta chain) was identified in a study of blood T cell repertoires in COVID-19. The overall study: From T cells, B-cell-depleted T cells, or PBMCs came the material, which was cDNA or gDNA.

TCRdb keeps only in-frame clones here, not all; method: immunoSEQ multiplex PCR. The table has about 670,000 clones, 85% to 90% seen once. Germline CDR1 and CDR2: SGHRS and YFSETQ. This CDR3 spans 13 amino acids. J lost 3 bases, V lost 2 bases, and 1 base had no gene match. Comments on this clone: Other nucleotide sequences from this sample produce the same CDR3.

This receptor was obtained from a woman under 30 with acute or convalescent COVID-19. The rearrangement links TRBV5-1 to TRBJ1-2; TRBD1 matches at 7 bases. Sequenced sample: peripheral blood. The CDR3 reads CASSLDRDYGYTF. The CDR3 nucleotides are TGCGCCAGCAGCTTAGACAGGGACTATGGCTACACCTTC. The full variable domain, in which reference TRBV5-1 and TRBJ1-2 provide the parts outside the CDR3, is KAGVTQTPRYLIKTRGQQVTLSCSPISGHRSVSWYQQTPGQGLQFLFEYFSETQRNKGNFPGRFSGRQFSNSRSEMNVSTLELGDSALYLCASSLDRDYGYTFGSGTRLTVV.